This TCR beta chain was sequenced for a study of early T cells in non-severe SARS-CoV-2 infection. Each CDR3 protein gets one entry after TCRdb re-called the 5' RACE reads with MiXCR. Counted here are about 67,000 distinct CDR3 sequences, approximately 10% occurring once; the ten biggest clones make up 3% to 4%. This clonotype was counted at least ten times. The sample consisted of whole blood. The receptor comes from an adult who was a healthcare worker with PCR-confirmed SARS-CoV-2 infection or an uninfected control (not recorded which).

DNA for the CDR3: TGTGCCTGGAGTAGTCTAGAATGGTCCAATGAGCAGTTCTTC. Translated, it gives CAWSSLEWSNEQFF. This rearrangement joins TRBV30 to TRBJ2-1; D not certain. V gave up 2 bases and J gave up 6 bases, with 14 bases separating them. Germline assignment: CDR1 GTSNPN and CDR2 SVGIG (reference sequence). The CDR3 is 14 residues long.